This T cell receptor (beta chain) emerged from a study of technical replicates of blood from several donors. The length of the CDR3 is 13 residues. Trimming cost V 7 bases and J 9 bases, with 19 bases left between them. CDR1 and CDR2 from the germline V gene are MDHEN and SYDVKM. Libraries were prepared by immunoSEQ multiplex PCR; TCRdb keeps only in-frame clonotypes and omits some of them. This table has some 73,000 clones, 85% to 95% appearing once. V gene TRBV28 combines with J gene TRBJ2-7, with a possible D match to TRBD2 (6 bases). The TCR sequence derives from a human donor in good health. Some clones in this sample may be carry-over from other donors' samples. Material: PBMCs. CDR3 nucleotides: TGTGCCAGCACCTCCCTAGGAGGGAACGGGCAGTACTTC. Protein sequence: CASTSLGGNGQYF.